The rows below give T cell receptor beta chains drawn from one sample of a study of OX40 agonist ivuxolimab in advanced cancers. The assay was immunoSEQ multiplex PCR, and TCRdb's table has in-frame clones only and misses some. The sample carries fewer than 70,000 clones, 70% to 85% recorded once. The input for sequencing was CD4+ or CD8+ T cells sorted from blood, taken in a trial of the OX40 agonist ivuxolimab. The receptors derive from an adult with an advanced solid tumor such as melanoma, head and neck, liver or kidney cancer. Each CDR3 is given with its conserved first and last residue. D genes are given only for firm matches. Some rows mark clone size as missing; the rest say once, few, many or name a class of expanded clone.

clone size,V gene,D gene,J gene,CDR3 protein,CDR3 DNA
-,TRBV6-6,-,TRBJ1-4,CASIMDSLNEKLFF,TGTGCCAGCATTATGGACAGCCTTAATGAAAAACTGTTTTTT
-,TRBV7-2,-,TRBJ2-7,CASSSIGDGYEQYF,TGTGCCAGCAGCTCCATCGGGGATGGATACGAGCAGTACTTC
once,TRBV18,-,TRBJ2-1,CASSPGDEQFF,TGTGCCAGCTCACCAGGGGATGAGCAGTTCTTC
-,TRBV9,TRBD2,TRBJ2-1,CASSVGLAGDNDEQFF,TGTGCCAGCAGCGTAGGTCTAGCGGGAGACAACGATGAGCAGTTCTTC
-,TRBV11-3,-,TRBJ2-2,CASSLVGDAGELFF,TGTGCCAGCAGCTTAGTAGGGGACGCCGGGGAGCTGTTTTTT
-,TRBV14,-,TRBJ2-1,CASSQHPVLGNEQFF,TGTGCCAGCAGCCAACACCCGGTCCTTGGGAATGAGCAGTTCTTC
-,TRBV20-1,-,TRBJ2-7,CSARAGYEQYF,TGCAGTGCTAGAGCTGGTTACGAGCAGTACTTC
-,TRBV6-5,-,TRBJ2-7,CASRAAGHSRDEQYF,TGTGCCAGCAGGGCTGCGGGACACTCCCGGGACGAGCAGTACTTC
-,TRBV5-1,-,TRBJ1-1,CASSLDRGLMNTEAFF,TGCGCCAGCAGCTTGGATCGGGGACTCATGAACACTGAAGCTTTCTTT
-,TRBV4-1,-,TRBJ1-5,CASSQFGSNQPQHF,TGCGCCAGCAGCCAATTTGGTAGCAATCAGCCCCAGCATTTT
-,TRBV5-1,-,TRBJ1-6,CASSLGQGSYNSPLHF,TGCGCCAGCAGCTTGGGCCAGGGATCCTATAATTCACCCCTCCACTTT
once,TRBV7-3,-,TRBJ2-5,CASSFGRTAHQETQYF,TGTGCCAGCAGCTTCGGAAGGACAGCGCACCAAGAGACCCAGTACTTC
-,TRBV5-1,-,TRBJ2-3,CASSRRVITDTQYF,TGCGCCAGCAGCCGAAGAGTCATCACAGATACGCAGTATTTT
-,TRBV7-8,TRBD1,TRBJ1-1,CASSLRDRGSNTEAFF,TGTGCCAGCAGCCTCCGGGACAGGGGTTCGAACACTGAAGCTTTCTTT
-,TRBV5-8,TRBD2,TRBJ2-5,CASSSLTSGSQETQYF,TGTGCCAGCAGCTCCTTGACTAGCGGGAGCCAAGAGACCCAGTACTTC
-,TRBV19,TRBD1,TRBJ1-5,CASSTNSGGGRPQHF,TGTGCCAGTAGTACCAACTCAGGGGGCGGACGGCCCCAGCATTTT
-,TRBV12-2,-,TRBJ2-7,CASRSGTRNIFYEQYF,TGTGCAAGTCGCTCCGGGACTAGAAATATATTCTACGAGCAGTACTTC
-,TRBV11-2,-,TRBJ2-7,CASSLSPYEQYF,TGTGCCAGCAGCTTATCCCCCTACGAGCAGTACTTC
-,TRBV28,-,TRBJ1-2,CASSLFQTDNYGYTF,TGTGCCAGCAGTTTATTTCAGACAGATAACTATGGCTACACCTTC
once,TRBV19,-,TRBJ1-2,CASSGGDRPRYGYTF,TGTGCCAGTAGTGGAGGAGACCGACCCCGCTATGGCTACACCTTC
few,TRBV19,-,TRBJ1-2,CASMIGTDYGYTF,TGTGCCAGTATGATCGGGACGGACTATGGCTACACCTTC
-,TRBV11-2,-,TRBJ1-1,CASSLSSGNTEAFF,TGTGCCAGCAGCTTATCATCAGGGAACACTGAAGCTTTCTTT
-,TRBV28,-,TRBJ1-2,CASSFSDRLSGYTF,TGTGCCAGCAGTTTTTCGGACAGATTAAGCGGCTACACCTTC
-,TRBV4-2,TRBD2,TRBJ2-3,CASSQLSGSPIFATDTQYF,TGTGCCAGCAGCCAGTTAAGCGGGAGTCCTATATTCGCCACAGATACGCAGTATTTT
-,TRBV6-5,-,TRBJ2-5,CASSERGQETQYF,TGTGCCAGCAGTGAAAGAGGCCAAGAGACCCAGTACTTC
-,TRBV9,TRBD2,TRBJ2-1,CASSVGGGASGILYEQFF,TGTGCCAGCAGCGTAGGGGGTGGGGCTAGCGGGATTTTATATGAGCAGTTCTTC
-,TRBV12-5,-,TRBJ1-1,CASGLDPGNTEAFF,TGTGCTAGTGGTTTGGACCCGGGGAACACTGAAGCTTTCTTT
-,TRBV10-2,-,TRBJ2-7,CASSERREQYF,TGCGCCAGCAGTGAGCGAAGAGAGCAGTACTTC
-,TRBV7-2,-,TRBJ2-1,CASSLVPSGSYNEQFF,TGTGCCAGCAGCTTAGTACCTAGTGGGTCCTACAATGAGCAGTTCTTC
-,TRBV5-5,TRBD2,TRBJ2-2,CASSRGVNTGELFF,TGTGCCAGCAGCCGGGGGGTTAACACCGGGGAGCTGTTTTTT
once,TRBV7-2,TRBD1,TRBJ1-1,CASSLTGDRLKAFF,TGTGCCAGCAGCTTAACGGGGGACAGGTTAAAAGCTTTCTTT
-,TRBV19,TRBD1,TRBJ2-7,CASSQPGTGFNEQYF,TGTGCCAGTTCTCAACCCGGGACAGGGTTCAACGAGCAGTACTTC
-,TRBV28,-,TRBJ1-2,CASRYREDYGYTF,TGTGCCAGCCGATACAGGGAGGACTATGGCTACACCTTC
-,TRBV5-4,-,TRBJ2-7,CASSLGRGQRVEQYF,TGTGCCAGCAGCTTGGGGAGGGGCCAAAGGGTCGAGCAGTACTTC
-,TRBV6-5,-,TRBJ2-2,CASRSPGVRAGELFF,TGTGCCAGCAGATCCCCGGGAGTAAGGGCCGGGGAGCTGTTTTTT
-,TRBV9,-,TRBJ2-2,CASSVSSGSNTGELFF,TGTGCCAGCAGCGTATCCAGCGGATCGAACACCGGGGAGCTGTTTTTT
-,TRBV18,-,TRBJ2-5,CASSPFRRGQETQYF,TGTGCCAGCTCACCATTCAGGAGGGGGCAAGAGACCCAGTACTTC